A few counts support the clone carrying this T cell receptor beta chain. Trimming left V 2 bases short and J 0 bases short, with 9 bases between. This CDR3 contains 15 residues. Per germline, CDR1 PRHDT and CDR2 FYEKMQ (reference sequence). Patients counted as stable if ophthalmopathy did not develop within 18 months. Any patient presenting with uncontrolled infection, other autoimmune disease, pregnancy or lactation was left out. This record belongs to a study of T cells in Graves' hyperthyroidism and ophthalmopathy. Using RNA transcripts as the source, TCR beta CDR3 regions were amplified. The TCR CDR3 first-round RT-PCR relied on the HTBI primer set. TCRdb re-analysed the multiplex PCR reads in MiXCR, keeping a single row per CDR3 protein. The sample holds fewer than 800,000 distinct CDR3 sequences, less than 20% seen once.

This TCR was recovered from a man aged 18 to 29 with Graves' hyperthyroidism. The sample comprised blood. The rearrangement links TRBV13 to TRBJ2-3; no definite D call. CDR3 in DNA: TGTGCCAGCAGCTTACTCGTGACTAGCACAGATACGCAGTATTTT. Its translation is CASSLLVTSTDTQYF. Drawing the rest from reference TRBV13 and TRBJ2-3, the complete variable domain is AAGVIQSPRHLIKEKRETATLKCYPIPRHDTVYWYQQGPGQDPQFLISFYEKMQSDKGSIPDRFSAQQFSDYHSELNMSSLELGDSALYFCASSLLVTSTDTQYFGPGTRLTVL.